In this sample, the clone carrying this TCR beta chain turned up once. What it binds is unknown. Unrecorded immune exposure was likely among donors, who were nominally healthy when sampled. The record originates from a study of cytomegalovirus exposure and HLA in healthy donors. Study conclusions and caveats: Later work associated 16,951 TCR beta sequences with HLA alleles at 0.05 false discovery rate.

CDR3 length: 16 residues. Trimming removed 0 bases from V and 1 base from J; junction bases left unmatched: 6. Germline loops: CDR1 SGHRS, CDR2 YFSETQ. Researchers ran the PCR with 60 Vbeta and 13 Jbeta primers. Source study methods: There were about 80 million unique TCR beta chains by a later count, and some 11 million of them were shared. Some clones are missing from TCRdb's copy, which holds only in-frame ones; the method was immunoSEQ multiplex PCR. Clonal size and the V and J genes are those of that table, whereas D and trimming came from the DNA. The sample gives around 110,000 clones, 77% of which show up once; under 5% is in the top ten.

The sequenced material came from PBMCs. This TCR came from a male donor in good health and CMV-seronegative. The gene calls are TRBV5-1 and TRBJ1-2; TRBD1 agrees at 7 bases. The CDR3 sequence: CASSLGEGALNYGYTF. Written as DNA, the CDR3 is TGCGCCAGCAGCTTGGGCGAGGGGGCGCTTAACTATGGCTACACCTTC. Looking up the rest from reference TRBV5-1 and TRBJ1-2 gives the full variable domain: KAGVTQTPRYLIKTRGQQVTLSCSPISGHRSVSWYQQTPGQGLQFLFEYFSETQRNKGNFPGRFSGRQFSNSRSEMNVSTLELGDSALYLCASSLGEGALNYGYTFGSGTRLTVV.